The 25 T cell receptor beta chains reported below all come from one sample, sequenced in a study of T cell changes during pregnancy in multiple sclerosis. This table comes from immunoSEQ multiplex PCR, and its TCRdb copy is limited to in-frame clones, with some not included. The sample lists roughly 35,000 clones; 90% were seen once. The input for sequencing was CD8+ T cells from peripheral blood mononuclear cells, taken in the first trimester of pregnancy. Receptor source: a female donor with multiple sclerosis, enrolled in a pregnancy study.

This clone was counted once. This sequence joins TRBV27 and TRBJ1-2; D remains unclear. With 4 bases removed from V and 4 bases from J, the gap between germline ends came to 19 bases. The length of the CDR3 is 16 residues. Per the germline V gene, CDR1 is MNHEY and CDR2 is SMNVEV (reference sequence). This CDR3 is CASSSRPTSVVYGYTF. DNA for the CDR3: TGTGCCAGCAGTTCGCGGCCTACCTCAGTAGTCTATGGCTACACCTTC.

The CDR3 region is CASSSGPGLAYEQYF. CDR3 coding DNA: TGCGCCAGCAGCTCTGGCCCGGGACTTGCCTACGAGCAGTACTTC. This sequence joins TRBV5-1 and TRBJ2-7; a possible D gene is TRBD2 (6 bases). CDR3 length: 15 amino acids. The germline CDR1 and CDR2 sequences are SGHRS and YFSETQ. Trimming pared 3 bases from V and 2 bases from J, leaving 15 bases between.

The chain has TRBV19 and TRBJ1-1; 7 nucleotides align to TRBD1. V gave up 4 bases and J gave up 4 bases; unmatched junction bases: 6. The CDR3 has 14 residues. Germline V gives CDR1 LNHDA, CDR2 SQIVND (reference sequence). Here the CDR3 reads CASSTRGAGTEAFF. DNA of the CDR3: TGTGCCAGTAGTACCAGGGGGGCGGGCACTGAAGCTTTCTTT.

This chain uses TRBV7-9 with TRBJ2-7; D perhaps matches TRBD1 (5 bases). V lost 4 bases and J lost 6, with 16 bases in between. The CDR3 is made up of 14 amino acids. Germline CDR1 is SEHNR and CDR2 is FQNEAQ (reference sequence). CDR3 DNA: TGTGCCAGCAGCTCCATCAACAGGATCGGCGAGCAGTACTTC. Protein sequence: CASSSINRIGEQYF.

The table lists this clone with a count of one. The V gene is TRBV4-2, the J gene TRBJ2-1; D is perhaps TRBD2 (6 bases). V was trimmed by 4 bases and J by 0 bases, leaving 7 bases between them. Germline lookup yields CDR1 LGHNA and CDR2 YNFKEQ. The CDR3 loop spans 14 amino acids. In nucleotides, the CDR3 is TGTGCCAGCAGCCTAGCGGTCTCCTACAATGAGCAGTTCTTC. This sequence encodes CASSLAVSYNEQFF.

The rearrangement uses TRBV28 and TRBJ2-1; 8 nucleotides line up with TRBD2. CDR3 length equals 14 residues. CDR1 is MDHEN, CDR2 SYDVKM, per germline. The V and J ends lost 3 bases and 6 bases, in that order; junction bases with no gene match: 4. CDR3 DNA sequence: TGTGCCAGCAGTTTCCTCAGCGGGAGCAATGAGCAGTTCTTC. Amino acid sequence: CASSFLSGSNEQFF. The whole variable domain, filled in from reference TRBV28 and TRBJ2-1, reads DVKVTQSSRYLVKRTGEKVFLECVQDMDHENMFWYRQDPGLGLRLIYFSYDVKMKEKGDIPEGYSVSREKKERFSLILESASTNQTSMYLCASSFLSGSNEQFFGPGTRLTVL.

This chain connects TRBV5-6 to TRBJ1-4; D is uncertain. The CDR3 has 12 amino acids. Germline loops: CDR1 SGHDT, CDR2 YYEEEE. The ends were cut back, 3 bases at V and 6 bases at J, with 6 bases in the middle. CDR3 loop: CASSSGYEKLFF. The CDR3 DNA follows: TGTGCCAGCAGCTCCGGGTATGAAAAACTGTTTTTT.

The chain has TRBV6-1 and TRBJ2-7; D uncertain. The V end lost 7 bases, the J end lost 0 bases, and 13 bases lay between the germline ends. CDR1 is MNHNS and CDR2 is SASEGT in the germline V gene. This CDR3 is 14 amino acids long. CDR3: CASNPRMSSYEQYF. CDR3 sequence (DNA): TGTGCCAGCAACCCCAGGATGAGCTCCTACGAGCAGTACTTC.

The rearrangement uses TRBV6-1 and TRBJ2-7, with 8 positions matching TRBD1. This CDR3 is built from 14 residues. V gave up 8 bases and J gave up 0 bases; unmatched junction bases: 6. Germline loops: CDR1 MNHNS, CDR2 SASEGT. CDR3 in amino acids: CASDRGRSSYEQYF. As DNA, the CDR3 is TGTGCCAGCGACAGGGGCCGAAGCTCCTACGAGCAGTACTTC.

The chain is built from TRBV15 and TRBJ2-2; 7 bases fit TRBD1. After removal of 5 bases from V and 7 bases from J, the junction contained 10 bases not matched to a gene. The germline CDR1 and CDR2 sequences are LNHNV and YYDKDF (reference sequence). CDR3 length: 15 amino acids. Here the CDR3 reads CATSPSRGWVGELFF. The CDR3 DNA is TGTGCCACCAGCCCTAGCAGGGGGTGGGTCGGGGAGCTGTTTTTT.

This clone is categorized as medium-sized (0.01 to 0.1%). This sequence joins TRBV6-5 and TRBJ2-2, with 7 bases matching TRBD1. The trim removed 2 bases at V and 5 bases at J, leaving 5 bases unmatched. The CDR3 covers 15 residues. Germline assignment: CDR1 MNHEY and CDR2 SVGAGI. This CDR3 reads CASSYGDRHTGELFF. In DNA form, the CDR3 reads TGTGCCAGCAGTTACGGGGACAGACATACCGGGGAGCTGTTTTTT.

V and J are TRBV30 and TRBJ2-1, with 8 bases that match TRBD2. Germline V gives CDR1 GTSNPN, CDR2 SVGIG (reference sequence). Trimming at V came to 5 bases and at J to 4 bases, leaving 13 bases not matched to a gene. The CDR3 is 16 residues long. CDR3 protein: CAWEGGSGIRYNEQFF. CDR3 sequence (DNA): TGTGCCTGGGAAGGGGGTAGCGGGATTAGGTACAATGAGCAGTTCTTC.

This chain links TRBV6-6 with TRBJ2-2, with no clear D. The CDR3 is made up of 13 amino acids. V was cut by 0 bases and J by 4 bases, with 3 bases left in between. CDR1 is MNHNY and CDR2 is SVGAGI in the germline V gene (reference sequence). The CDR3 coding sequence is TGTGCCAGCAGTTACTCCGTCACCGGGGAGCTGTTTTTT. Translating gives CASSYSVTGELFF.

The gene calls are TRBV19 and TRBJ2-2, with 11 nucleotides matching TRBD2. The CDR3 contains 15 residues. V lost 5 bases and J lost 3; bases outside the gene matches: 2. Germline V CDR1 and CDR2: LNHDA, SQIVND (reference sequence). This chain's CDR3 is CASSGLAGYTGELFF. CDR3 bases: TGTGCCAGTAGTGGACTAGCGGGCTACACCGGGGAGCTGTTTTTT.

The chain's CDR3 is CASSLTGGFYEQYF. CDR3 coding DNA: TGTGCCAGCAGTCTTACGGGGGGGTTCTACGAGCAGTACTTC. V usage is TRBV6-1 and J usage is TRBJ2-7; the match to TRBD2 covers 8 bases. Germline CDR1 reads MNHNS; CDR2 reads SASEGT. The CDR3 runs 14 residues. The V segment lost 5 bases and the J segment 3 bases; nucleotides outside the gene matches: 6.

This clone was picked up one time. The chain is built from TRBV27 and TRBJ2-7, with D possibly TRBD1 on 5 matching bases. The length of the CDR3 is 14 residues. Per germline, CDR1 MNHEY and CDR2 SMNVEV (reference sequence). Trimming took off 6 bases at V and 3 bases at J, with 15 bases between the two ends. The CDR3 DNA is TGTGCCAGCAGCGACCAGGGTAGAGGCTACGAGCAGTACTTC. Translation: CASSDQGRGYEQYF.

This clone was seen a few times. This rearrangement joins TRBV30 to TRBJ1-1; D remains ambiguous. The CDR3 totals 12 residues. V shed 0 bases and J shed 8 bases, with 10 bases lying between them. Germline lookup yields CDR1 GTSNPN and CDR2 SVGIG (reference sequence). The CDR3 DNA sequence: TGTGCCTGGAGTGTAGGGTCGGGGGAAGCTTTCTTT. It specifies CAWSVGSGEAFF. The whole variable domain, remainder taken from reference TRBV30 and TRBJ1-1, is SQTIHQWPATLVQPVGSPLSLECTVEGTSNPNLYWYRQAAGRGLQLLFYSVGIGQISSEVPQNLSASRPQDRQFILSSKKLLLSDSGFYLCAWSVGSGEAFFGQGTRLTVV.

The chain couples TRBV7-6 to TRBJ2-2, with a possible D match to TRBD1 (7 bases). CDR3 size: 13 residues. Germline CDR1 is SGHVS and CDR2 is FNYEAQ. The V end lost 10 bases, the J end lost 7 bases, and 16 bases lay between the germline ends. The CDR3 protein is CAIPGGGGGELFF. The CDR3 DNA follows: TGTGCCATCCCAGGGGGAGGTGGCGGGGAGCTGTTTTTT.

The chain has TRBV19 and TRBJ2-7, with D tentatively TRBD1 (6 bases). CDR3 length: 13 residues. Trimming took off 6 bases at V and 4 bases at J, with 13 bases between the two ends. Germline V gene data show CDR1 as LNHDA and CDR2 as SQIVND (reference sequence). CDR3 residues: CASSHGTPYEQYF. CDR3 coding DNA: TGTGCCAGTAGCCACGGGACACCTTACGAGCAGTACTTC.

V gene TRBV19 combines with J gene TRBJ2-1, with 7 bases fitting TRBD2. Per the germline V gene, CDR1 is LNHDA and CDR2 is SQIVND (reference sequence). The CDR3 extends over 13 amino acids. V trimming: 7 bases; J trimming: 3 bases; junction bases outside the gene matches: 3. DNA for the CDR3: TGTGCCAGTACGGCTAGCGGCTACAATGAGCAGTTCTTC. Its protein product is CASTASGYNEQFF.

The rearrangement uses TRBV2 and TRBJ2-7, with D perhaps matching TRBD2 (6 bases). The CDR3 sequence is 13 residues long. V shed 4 bases and J shed 2 bases, with 9 bases lying between them. CDR1 SNHLY and CDR2 FYNNEI come from the germline V gene. The CDR3 bases are TGTGCCAGCAGTGGCGGGACCACCTACGAGCAGTACTTC. Its translation is CASSGGTTYEQYF.

This clone was seen only a few times. V is TRBV7-3 and J is TRBJ1-5; 12 nucleotides agree with TRBD1. Germline CDR1 and CDR2: SGHTA and FQGTGA. The V gene end was trimmed by 6 bases and the J gene end by 1 base; junction bases not matched to a gene: 10. The CDR3 extends over 18 amino acids. This CDR3 reads CASRSGTGGSRSNQPQHF. The CDR3 DNA sequence: TGTGCCAGCAGATCCGGGACAGGGGGCTCAAGGAGCAATCAGCCCCAGCATTTT.

The rearrangement links TRBV18 to TRBJ2-7; 8 nucleotides align to TRBD1. V shed 3 bases and J 4 bases; nucleotides not matched to a gene: 8. From germline, CDR1 is KGHSH and CDR2 LQKENI. CDR3 length: 15 residues. The CDR3 reads CASSPPGQGGYEQYF. The CDR3 region has the DNA TGTGCCAGCTCACCTCCAGGACAGGGTGGGTACGAGCAGTACTTC.

The V call is TRBV15, the J call TRBJ2-7, with 9 bases lining up with TRBD2. The trim removed 0 bases at V and 3 bases at J, leaving 6 bases unmatched. CDR3 length: 16 residues. Looked up from germline, CDR1 is LNHNV and CDR2 is YYDKDF (reference sequence). The CDR3 sequence is CATSREPETSGYEQYF. Written as DNA, the CDR3 is TGTGCCACCAGCAGAGAGCCAGAGACTAGCGGCTACGAGCAGTACTTC.

The rearrangement links TRBV28 to TRBJ2-1; possible D gene TRBD1, 6 bases. Trimming took off 1 base at V and 7 bases at J, with 11 bases between the two ends. The germline CDR1 and CDR2 sequences are MDHEN and SYDVKM. This CDR3 spans 14 amino acids. The CDR3 sequence: CASSLYQGINEQFF. For the CDR3, the DNA is TGTGCCAGCAGTTTATATCAGGGGATAAATGAGCAGTTCTTC.